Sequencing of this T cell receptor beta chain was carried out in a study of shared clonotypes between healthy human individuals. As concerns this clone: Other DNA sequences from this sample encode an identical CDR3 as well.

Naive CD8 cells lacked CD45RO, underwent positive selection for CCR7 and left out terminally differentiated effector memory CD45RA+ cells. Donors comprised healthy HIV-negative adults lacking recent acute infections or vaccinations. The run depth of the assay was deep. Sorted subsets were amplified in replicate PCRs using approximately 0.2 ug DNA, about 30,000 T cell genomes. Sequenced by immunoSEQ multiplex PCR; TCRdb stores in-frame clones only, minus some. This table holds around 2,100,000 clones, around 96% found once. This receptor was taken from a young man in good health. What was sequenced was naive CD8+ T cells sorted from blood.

CDR3 nucleotide sequence: TGTGCCAGCAGCTTGGGTGCCTACGAGCAGTACTTC. Its protein is CASSLGAYEQYF. This chain uses TRBV5-8 with TRBJ2-7; D remains unclear. V lost 0 bases and J lost 2, with 3 bases in between. Germline-derived CDR1 and CDR2 are SGHTS and YDEGEE. This CDR3 has 12 residues.